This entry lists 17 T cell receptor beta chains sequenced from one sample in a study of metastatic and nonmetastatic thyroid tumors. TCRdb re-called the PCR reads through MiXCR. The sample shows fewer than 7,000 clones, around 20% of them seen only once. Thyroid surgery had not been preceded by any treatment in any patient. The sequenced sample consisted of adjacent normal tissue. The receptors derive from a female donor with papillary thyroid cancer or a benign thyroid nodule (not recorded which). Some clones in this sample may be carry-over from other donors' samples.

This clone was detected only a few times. The CDR3 reads CAISELGVNTEAFF. CDR3 coding DNA: TGTGCCATCAGTGAGTTGGGGGTAAACACTGAAGCTTTCTTT. V is TRBV10-3 and J is TRBJ1-1; D possibly corresponds to TRBD1 (5 bases). V lost 1 base to trimming and J lost 2 bases, with 8 bases between them. In germline, CDR1 is ENHRY, CDR2 SYGVKD. The CDR3 sequence is 14 residues long.

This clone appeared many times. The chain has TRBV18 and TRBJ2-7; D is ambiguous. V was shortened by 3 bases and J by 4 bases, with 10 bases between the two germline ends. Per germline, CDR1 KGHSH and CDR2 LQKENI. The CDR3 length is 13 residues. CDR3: CASSPSRPYEQYF. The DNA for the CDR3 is TGTGCCAGCTCACCCTCACGCCCTTACGAGCAGTACTTC.

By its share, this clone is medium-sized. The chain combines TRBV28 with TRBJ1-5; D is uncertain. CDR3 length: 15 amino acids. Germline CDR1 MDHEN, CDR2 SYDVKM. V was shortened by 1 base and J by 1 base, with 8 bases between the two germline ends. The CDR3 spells CASSLYSLSNQPQHF. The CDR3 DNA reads TGTGCCAGCAGTTTATACAGCTTAAGCAATCAGCCCCAGCATTTT.

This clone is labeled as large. This CDR3 reads CASSLPRGGADNSPLHF. CDR3 DNA: TGTGCCAGCAGTCTCCCCCGTGGGGGCGCGGATAATTCACCCCTCCACTTT. The genes are TRBV27 and TRBJ1-6, with D possibly TRBD1 on 6 matching bases. CDR3 length: 17 amino acids. Germline V gene sequence: CDR1 MNHEY, CDR2 SMNVEV (reference sequence). The V end was cut by 5 bases, the J end by 5 bases, with 19 bases between.

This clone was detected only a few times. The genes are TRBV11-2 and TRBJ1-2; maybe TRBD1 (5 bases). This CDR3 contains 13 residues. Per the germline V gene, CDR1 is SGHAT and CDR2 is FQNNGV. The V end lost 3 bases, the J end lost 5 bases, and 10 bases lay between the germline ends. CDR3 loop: CASSLGRIYGYTF. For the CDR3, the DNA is TGTGCCAGCAGCTTGGGACGGATATATGGCTACACCTTC.

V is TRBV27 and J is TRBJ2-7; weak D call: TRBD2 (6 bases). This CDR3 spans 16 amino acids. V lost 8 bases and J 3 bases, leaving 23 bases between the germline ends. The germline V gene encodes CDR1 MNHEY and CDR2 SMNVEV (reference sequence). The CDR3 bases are TGTGCCAGCTCTGCCCTCGGGGGAACTAATTTCTACGAGCAGTACTTC. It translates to CASSALGGTNFYEQYF.

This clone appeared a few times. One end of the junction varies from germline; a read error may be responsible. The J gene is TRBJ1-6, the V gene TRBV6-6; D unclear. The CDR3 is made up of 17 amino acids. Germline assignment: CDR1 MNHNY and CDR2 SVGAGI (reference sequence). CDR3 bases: TGTGCCAGCATTTACTCTAGAGGGAGCTCCTATAATTCACCCCTCCACTTT. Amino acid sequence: CASIYSRGSSYNSPLHF.

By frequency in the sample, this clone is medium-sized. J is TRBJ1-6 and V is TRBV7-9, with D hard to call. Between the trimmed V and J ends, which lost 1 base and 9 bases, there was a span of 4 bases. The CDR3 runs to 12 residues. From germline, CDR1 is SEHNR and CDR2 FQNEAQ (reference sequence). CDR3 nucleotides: TGTGCCAGCAGCTTAGAGGGTTCACCCCTCCACTTT. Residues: CASSLEGSPLHF.

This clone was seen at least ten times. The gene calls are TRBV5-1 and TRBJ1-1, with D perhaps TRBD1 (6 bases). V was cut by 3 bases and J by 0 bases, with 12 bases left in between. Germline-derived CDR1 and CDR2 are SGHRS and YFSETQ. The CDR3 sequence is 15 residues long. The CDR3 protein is CASSSVQGMNTEAFF. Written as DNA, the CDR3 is TGCGCCAGCAGCTCGGTACAGGGAATGAACACTGAAGCTTTCTTT.

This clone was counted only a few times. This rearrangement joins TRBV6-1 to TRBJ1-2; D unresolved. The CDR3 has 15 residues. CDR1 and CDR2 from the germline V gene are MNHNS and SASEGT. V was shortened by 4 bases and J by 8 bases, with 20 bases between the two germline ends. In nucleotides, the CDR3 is TGTGCCAGCAGTGGTTGCCTACCTCATCCGCTGGGCTACACCTTC. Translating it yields CASSGCLPHPLGYTF.

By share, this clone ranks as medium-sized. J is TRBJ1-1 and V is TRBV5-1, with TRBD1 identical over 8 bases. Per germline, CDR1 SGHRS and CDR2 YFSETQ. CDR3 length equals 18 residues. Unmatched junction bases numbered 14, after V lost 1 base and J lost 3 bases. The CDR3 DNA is TGCGCCAGCAGCTTGAGGGGGGGACAGGAGGTCTTGGACACTGAAGCTTTCTTT. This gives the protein CASSLRGGQEVLDTEAFF.

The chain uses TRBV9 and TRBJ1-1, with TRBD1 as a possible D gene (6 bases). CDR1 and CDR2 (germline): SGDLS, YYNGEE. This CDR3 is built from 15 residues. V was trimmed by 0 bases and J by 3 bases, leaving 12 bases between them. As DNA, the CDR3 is TGTGCCAGCAGCGTAGAATCGAGGGGGGACACTGAAGCTTTCTTT. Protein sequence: CASSVESRGDTEAFF. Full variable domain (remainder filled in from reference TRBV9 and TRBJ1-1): DSGVTQTPKHLITATGQRVTLRCSPRSGDLSVYWYQQSLDQGLQFLIQYYNGEERAKGNILERFSAQQFPDLHSELNLSSLELGDSALYFCASSVESRGDTEAFFGQGTRLTVV.

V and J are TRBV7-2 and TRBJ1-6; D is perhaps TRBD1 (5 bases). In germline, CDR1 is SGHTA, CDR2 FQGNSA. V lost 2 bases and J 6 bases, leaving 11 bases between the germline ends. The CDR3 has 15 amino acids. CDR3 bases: TGTGCCAGCAGCTTACGGGGGATTGGTAATTCACCCCTCCACTTT. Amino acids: CASSLRGIGNSPLHF. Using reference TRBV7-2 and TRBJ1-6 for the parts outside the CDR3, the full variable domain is GAGVSQSPSNKVTEKGKDVELRCDPISGHTALYWYRQSLGQGLEFLIYFQGNSAPDKSGLPSDRFSAERTGGSVSTLTIQRTQQEDSAVYLCASSLRGIGNSPLHFGNGTRLTVT.

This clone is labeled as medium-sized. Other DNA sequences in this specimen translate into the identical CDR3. CDR3 residues: CSAIPGQANTEAFF. For the CDR3, the DNA is TGCAGTGCTATTCCGGGACAGGCGAACACTGAAGCTTTCTTT. The rearrangement links TRBV20-1 to TRBJ1-1, with 8 bases that match TRBD1. V trimming: 4 bases; J trimming: 1 base; junction bases outside the gene matches: 5. Germline V gene lookup returns CDR1 DFQATT and CDR2 SNEGSKA (reference sequence). The CDR3 is 14 amino acids.

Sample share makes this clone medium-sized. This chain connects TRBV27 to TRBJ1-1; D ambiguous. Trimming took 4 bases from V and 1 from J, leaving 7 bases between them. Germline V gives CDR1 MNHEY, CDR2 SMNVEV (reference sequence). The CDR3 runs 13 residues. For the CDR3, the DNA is TGTGCCAGCAGTTACTACAGGAACACTGAAGCTTTCTTT. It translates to CASSYYRNTEAFF.

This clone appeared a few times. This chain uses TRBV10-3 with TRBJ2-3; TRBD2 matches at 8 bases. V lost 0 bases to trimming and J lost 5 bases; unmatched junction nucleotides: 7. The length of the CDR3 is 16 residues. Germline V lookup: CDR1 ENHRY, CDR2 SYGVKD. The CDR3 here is CAISESGLAGGDTQYF. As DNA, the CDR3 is TGTGCCATCAGTGAGTCGGGTCTGGCGGGGGGAGATACGCAGTATTTT.

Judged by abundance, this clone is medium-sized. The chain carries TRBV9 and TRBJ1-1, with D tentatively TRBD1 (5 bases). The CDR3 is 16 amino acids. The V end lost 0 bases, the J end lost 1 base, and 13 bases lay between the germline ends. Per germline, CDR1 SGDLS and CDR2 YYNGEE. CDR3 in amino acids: CASSVDGGRWNTEAFF. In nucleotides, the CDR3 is TGTGCCAGCAGCGTAGATGGGGGACGGTGGAACACTGAAGCTTTCTTT. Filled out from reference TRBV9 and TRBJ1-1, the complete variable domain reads DSGVTQTPKHLITATGQRVTLRCSPRSGDLSVYWYQQSLDQGLQFLIQYYNGEERAKGNILERFSAQQFPDLHSELNLSSLELGDSALYFCASSVDGGRWNTEAFFGQGTRLTVV.